The sequence of this T cell receptor (beta chain) was determined in a study of response to subunit inactivated influenza vaccine. Study-level points and caveats: Researchers suggested that each seasonal influenza vaccination recruits few new T cells.

This clonotype was counted only a few times. The antigen is not known. In germline, CDR1 is KGHDR, CDR2 SFDVKD. V gave up 5 bases and J gave up 0 bases; unmatched junction bases: 6. The CDR3 loop spans 16 amino acids. TCRdb reprocessed the RT-PCR reads with MiXCR, giving one entry per CDR3 protein. This table holds roughly 650,000 distinct CDR3 sequences, around 13% found once. The rearrangement uses TRBV24-1 and TRBJ2-1; TRBD2 agrees at 7 bases. The source material was PBMCs from blood, sampled roughly 2 weeks before vaccination. The sequence was collected from a man aged 50-60 years who received an inactivated influenza vaccine. In DNA form, the CDR3 reads TGTGCCACCAGTGGGGAGGGCCGGAGCTCCTACAATGAGCAGTTCTTC. Amino acid sequence: CATSGEGRSSYNEQFF.